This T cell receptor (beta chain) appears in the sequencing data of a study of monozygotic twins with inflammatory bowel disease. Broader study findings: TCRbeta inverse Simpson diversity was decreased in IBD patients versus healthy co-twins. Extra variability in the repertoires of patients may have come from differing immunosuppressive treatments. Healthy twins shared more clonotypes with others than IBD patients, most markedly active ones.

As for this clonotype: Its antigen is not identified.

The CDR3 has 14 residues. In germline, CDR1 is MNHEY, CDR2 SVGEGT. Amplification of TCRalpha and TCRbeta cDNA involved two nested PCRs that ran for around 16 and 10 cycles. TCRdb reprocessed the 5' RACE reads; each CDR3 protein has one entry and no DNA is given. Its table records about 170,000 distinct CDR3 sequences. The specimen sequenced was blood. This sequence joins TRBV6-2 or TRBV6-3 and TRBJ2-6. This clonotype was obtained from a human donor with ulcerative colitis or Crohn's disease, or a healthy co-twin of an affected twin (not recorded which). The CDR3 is CASTWVAGANVLTF.